The clone carrying this TCR beta chain was detected ten times or more. Its target is not known. Trimming cost V 8 bases and J 7 bases, with 15 bases left between them. CDR3 size: 13 residues. Germline V lookup: CDR1 ENHRY, CDR2 SYGVKD. MiXCR, run by TCRdb on the RT-PCR reads, gives a single entry per CDR3 protein. The sample yields about 780,000 distinct CDR3 sequences, around a sixth seen once. The data stem from a study of response to subunit inactivated influenza vaccine. Points from the study as a whole: The authors offered the suggestion that each seasonal influenza vaccination recruits few new T cells.

This sequence joins TRBV10-3 and TRBJ1-5; perhaps TRBD1 as D (5 bases). This clonotype originated in a man aged 45-65 years who received an inactivated influenza vaccine. This specimen consisted of PBMCs from blood, obtained 5 days after vaccination. The CDR3 sequence is CAIRKGREQPQHF. CDR3 in DNA: TGTGCCATCCGGAAGGGGCGAGAGCAGCCCCAGCATTTT.